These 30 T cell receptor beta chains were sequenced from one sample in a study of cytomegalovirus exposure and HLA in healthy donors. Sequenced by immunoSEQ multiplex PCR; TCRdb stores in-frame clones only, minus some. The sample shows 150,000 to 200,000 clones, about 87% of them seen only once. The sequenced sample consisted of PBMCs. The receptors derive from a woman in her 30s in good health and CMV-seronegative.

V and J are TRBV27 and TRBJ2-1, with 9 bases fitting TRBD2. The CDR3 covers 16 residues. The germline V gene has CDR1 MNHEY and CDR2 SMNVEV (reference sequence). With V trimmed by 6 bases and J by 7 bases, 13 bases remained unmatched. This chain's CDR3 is CASRSIGGGVLNEQFF. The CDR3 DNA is TGTGCCAGCAGGTCGATTGGCGGGGGGGTATTAAATGAGCAGTTCTTC.

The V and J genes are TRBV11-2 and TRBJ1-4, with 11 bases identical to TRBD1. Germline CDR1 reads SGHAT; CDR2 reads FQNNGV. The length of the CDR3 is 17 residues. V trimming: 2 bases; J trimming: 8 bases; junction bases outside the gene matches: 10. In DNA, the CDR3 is TGTGCCAGCAGCTTAAGGGACAGGGGGGAGGAGGTCGAAAAACTGTTTTTT. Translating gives CASSLRDRGEEVEKLFF.

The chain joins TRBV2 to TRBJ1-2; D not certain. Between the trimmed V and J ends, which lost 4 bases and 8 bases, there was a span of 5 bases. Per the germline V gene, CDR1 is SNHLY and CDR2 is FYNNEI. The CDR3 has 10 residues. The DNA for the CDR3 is TGTGCCAGCAGTGTTAAAGGCTACACCTTC. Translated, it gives CASSVKGYTF.

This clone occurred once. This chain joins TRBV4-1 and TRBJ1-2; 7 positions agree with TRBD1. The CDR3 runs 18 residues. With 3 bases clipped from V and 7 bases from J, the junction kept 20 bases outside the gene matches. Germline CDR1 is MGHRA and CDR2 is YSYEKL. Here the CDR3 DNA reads TGCGCCAGCAGCCACCAGGGGGGAAGACCTGTTGGGGACGTTGGCTACACCTTC. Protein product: CASSHQGGRPVGDVGYTF.

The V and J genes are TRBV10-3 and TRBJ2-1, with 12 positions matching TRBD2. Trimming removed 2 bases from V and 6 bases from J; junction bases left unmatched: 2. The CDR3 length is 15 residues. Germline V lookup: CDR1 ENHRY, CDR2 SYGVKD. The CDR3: CAISEGLAGFNEQFF. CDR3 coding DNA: TGTGCCATCAGTGAGGGACTAGCGGGGTTCAATGAGCAGTTCTTC.

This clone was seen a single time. DNA for the CDR3: TGCGCCAGCAGCCAAGTACGGACAGGGCTCACTGAAGCTTTCTTT. Protein product: CASSQVRTGLTEAFF. The chain links TRBV4-1 to TRBJ1-1; 8 positions match TRBD1. V was clipped by 1 base and J by 4 bases; unmatched bases: 5. Germline lookup yields CDR1 MGHRA and CDR2 YSYEKL. The CDR3 has 15 residues.

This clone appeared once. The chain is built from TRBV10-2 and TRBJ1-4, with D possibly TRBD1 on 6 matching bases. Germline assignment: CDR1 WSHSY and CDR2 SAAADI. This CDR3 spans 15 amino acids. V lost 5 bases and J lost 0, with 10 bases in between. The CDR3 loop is CASSLDSSTNEKLFF. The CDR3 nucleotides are TGCGCCAGCAGTCTGGACAGTTCAACTAATGAAAAACTGTTTTTT.

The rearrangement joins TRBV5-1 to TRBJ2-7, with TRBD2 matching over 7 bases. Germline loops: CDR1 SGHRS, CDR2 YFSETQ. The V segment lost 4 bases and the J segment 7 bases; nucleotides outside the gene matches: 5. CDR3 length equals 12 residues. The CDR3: CASSPGGREQYF. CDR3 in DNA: TGCGCCAGCAGCCCCGGGGGGAGGGAGCAGTACTTC.

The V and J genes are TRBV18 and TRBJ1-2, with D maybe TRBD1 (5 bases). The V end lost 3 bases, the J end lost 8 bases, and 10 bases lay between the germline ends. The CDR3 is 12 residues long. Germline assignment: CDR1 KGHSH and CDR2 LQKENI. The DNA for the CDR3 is TGTGCCAGCTCACCGCGGGGCGGCGGCTACACCTTC. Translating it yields CASSPRGGGYTF.

The CDR3 DNA sequence: TGCGCCAGCAGCCAAGGTTTCCTGAATGAAAAACTGTTTTTT. This codes for CASSQGFLNEKLFF. The chain recombines TRBV4-1 with TRBJ1-4; D unclear. Germline V gene lookup returns CDR1 MGHRA and CDR2 YSYEKL. This CDR3 contains 14 residues. V lost 1 base, J lost 5 bases, and 8 bases lay in between.

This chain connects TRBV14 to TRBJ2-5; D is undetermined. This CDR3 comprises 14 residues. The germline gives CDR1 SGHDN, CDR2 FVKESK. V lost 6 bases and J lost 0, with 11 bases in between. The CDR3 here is CASSRTEYQETQYF. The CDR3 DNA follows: TGTGCCAGCAGTCGCACAGAATACCAAGAGACCCAGTACTTC.

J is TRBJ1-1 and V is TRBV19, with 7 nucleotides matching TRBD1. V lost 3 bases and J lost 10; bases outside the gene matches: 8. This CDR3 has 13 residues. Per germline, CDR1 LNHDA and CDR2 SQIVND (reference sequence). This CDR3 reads CASSIGPAGGAFF. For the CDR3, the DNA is TGTGCCAGTAGTATCGGCCCCGCAGGGGGAGCTTTCTTT.

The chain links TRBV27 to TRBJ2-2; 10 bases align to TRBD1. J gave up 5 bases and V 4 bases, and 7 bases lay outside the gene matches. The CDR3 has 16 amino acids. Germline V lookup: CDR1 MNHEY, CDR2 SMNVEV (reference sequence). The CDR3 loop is CASSSYPGQGTGELFF. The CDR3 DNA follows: TGTGCCAGCAGTTCCTACCCGGGACAGGGGACCGGGGAGCTGTTTTTT.

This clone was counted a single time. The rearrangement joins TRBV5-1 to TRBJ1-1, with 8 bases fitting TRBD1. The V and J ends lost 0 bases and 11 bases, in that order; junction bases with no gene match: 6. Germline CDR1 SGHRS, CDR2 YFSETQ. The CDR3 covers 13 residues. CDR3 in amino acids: CASSLAGGLGAFF. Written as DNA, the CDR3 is TGCGCCAGCAGCTTGGCAGGGGGCTTGGGGGCTTTCTTT.

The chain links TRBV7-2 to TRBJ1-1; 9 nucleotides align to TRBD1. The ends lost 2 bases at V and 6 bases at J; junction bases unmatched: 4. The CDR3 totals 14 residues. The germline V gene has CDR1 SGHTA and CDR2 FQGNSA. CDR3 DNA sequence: TGTGCCAGCAGCTTAATGGGACAGGGTGCTGAAGCTTTCTTT. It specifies CASSLMGQGAEAFF.

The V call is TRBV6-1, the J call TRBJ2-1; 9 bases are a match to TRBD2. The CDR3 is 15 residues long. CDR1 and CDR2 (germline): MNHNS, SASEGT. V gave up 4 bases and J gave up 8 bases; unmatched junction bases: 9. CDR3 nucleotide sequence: TGTGCCAGCAGTGCCGGCGGCGGGGGGGCCTATGAGCAGTTCTTC. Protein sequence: CASSAGGGGAYEQFF.

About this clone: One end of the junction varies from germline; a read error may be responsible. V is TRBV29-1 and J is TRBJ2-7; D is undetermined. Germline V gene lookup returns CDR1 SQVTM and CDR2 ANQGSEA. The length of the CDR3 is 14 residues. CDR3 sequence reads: CSVELATISNEQYF. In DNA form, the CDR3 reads TGCAGCGTTGAATTAGCCACGATCTCCAACGAGCAGTACTTC.

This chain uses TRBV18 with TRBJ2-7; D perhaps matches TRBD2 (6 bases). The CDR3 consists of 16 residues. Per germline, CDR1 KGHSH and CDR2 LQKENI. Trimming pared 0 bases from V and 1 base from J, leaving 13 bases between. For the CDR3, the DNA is TGTGCCAGCTCACCACCGTTAGGCCGGGAGTCCTACGAGCAGTACTTC. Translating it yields CASSPPLGRESYEQYF.

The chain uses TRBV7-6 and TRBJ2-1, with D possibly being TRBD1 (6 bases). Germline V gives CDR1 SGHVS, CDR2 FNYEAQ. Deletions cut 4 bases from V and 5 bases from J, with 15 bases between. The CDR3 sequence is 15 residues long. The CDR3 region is CASSSLDRPNNEQFF. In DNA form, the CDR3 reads TGTGCCAGCAGCTCCCTGGACAGACCGAACAATGAGCAGTTCTTC.

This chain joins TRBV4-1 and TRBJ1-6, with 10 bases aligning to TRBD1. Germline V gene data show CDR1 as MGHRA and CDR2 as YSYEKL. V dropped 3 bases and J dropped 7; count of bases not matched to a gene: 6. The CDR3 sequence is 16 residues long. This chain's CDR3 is CASSHLPTGGNSPLHF. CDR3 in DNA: TGCGCCAGCAGCCATCTTCCGACAGGGGGCAATTCACCCCTCCACTTT.

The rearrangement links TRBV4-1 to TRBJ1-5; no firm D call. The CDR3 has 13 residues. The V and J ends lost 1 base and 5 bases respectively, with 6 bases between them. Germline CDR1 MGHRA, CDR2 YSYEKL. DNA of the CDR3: TGCGCCAGCAGCCAAGCTTCCGATCAGCCCCAGCATTTT. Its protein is CASSQASDQPQHF.

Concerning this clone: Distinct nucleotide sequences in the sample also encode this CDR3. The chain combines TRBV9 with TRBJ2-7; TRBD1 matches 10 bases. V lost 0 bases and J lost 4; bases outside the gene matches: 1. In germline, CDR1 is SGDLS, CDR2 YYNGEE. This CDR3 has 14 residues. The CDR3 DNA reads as TGTGCCAGCAGCGTAGGACAGGGGGCTTACGAGCAGTACTTC. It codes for CASSVGQGAYEQYF.

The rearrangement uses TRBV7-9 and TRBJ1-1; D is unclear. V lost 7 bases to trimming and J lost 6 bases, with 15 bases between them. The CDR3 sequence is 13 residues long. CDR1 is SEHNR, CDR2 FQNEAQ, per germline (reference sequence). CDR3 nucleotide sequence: TGTGCCAGCACCATGAGCGTCCCCCCTGAAGCTTTCTTT. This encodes CASTMSVPPEAFF.

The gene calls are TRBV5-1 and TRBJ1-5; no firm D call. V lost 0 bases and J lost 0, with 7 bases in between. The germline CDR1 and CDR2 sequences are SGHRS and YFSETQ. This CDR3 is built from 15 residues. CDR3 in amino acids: CASSLDGNSNQPQHF. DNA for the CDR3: TGCGCCAGCAGCTTGGACGGGAATAGCAATCAGCCCCAGCATTTT.

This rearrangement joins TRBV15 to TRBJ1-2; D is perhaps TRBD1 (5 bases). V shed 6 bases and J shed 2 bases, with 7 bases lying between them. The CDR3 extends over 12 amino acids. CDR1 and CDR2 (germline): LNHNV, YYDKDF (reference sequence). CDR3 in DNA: TGTGCCACCAGTGACAGAAACTATGGCTACACCTTC. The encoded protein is CATSDRNYGYTF.

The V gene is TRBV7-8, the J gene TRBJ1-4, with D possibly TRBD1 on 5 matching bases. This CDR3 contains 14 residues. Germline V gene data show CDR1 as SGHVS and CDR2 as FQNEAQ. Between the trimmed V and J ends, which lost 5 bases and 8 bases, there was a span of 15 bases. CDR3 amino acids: CASSPARATEKLFF. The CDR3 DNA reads TGTGCCAGCAGCCCAGCCAGGGCAACGGAAAAACTGTTTTTT.

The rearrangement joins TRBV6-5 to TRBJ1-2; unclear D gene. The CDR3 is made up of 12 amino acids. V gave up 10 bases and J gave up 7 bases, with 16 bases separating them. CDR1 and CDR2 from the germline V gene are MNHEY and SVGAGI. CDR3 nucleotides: TGTGCCACCACGTCGGGAGTTGCTGGCTACACCTTC. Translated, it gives CATTSGVAGYTF.

The CDR3 DNA sequence: TGTGCCAGCAGCCAAACTTACGAGCAGTACTTC. It translates to CASSQTYEQYF. The chain carries TRBV14 and TRBJ2-7; unclear D gene. Trimming pared 2 bases from V and 4 bases from J, leaving 3 bases between. This CDR3 region has 11 residues. The germline V gene encodes CDR1 SGHDN and CDR2 FVKESK. Full variable domain (remainder filled in from reference TRBV14 and TRBJ2-7): EAGVTQFPSHSVIEKGQTVTLRCDPISGHDNLYWYRRVMGKEIKFLLHFVKESKQDESGMPNNRFLAERTGGTYSTLKVQPAELEDSGVYFCASSQTYEQYFGPGTRLTVT.

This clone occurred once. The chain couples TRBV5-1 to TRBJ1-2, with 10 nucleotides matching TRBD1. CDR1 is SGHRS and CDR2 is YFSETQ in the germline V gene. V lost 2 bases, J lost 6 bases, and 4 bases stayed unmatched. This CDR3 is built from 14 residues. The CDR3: CASSFPGTGDGYTF. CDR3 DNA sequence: TGCGCCAGCAGCTTCCCGGGGACAGGGGATGGCTACACCTTC. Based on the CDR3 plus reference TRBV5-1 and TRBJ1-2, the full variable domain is KAGVTQTPRYLIKTRGQQVTLSCSPISGHRSVSWYQQTPGQGLQFLFEYFSETQRNKGNFPGRFSGRQFSNSRSEMNVSTLELGDSALYLCASSFPGTGDGYTFGSGTRLTVV.

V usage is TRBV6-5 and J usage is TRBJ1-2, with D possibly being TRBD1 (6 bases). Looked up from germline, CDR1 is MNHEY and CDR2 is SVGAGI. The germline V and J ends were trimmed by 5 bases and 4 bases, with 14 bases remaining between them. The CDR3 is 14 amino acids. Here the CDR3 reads CASSKQGRVYGYTF. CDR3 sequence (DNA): TGTGCCAGCAGTAAACAGGGAAGGGTCTATGGCTACACCTTC.